These 11 T cell receptor beta chains share one sample of origin, sequenced in a study of blood T cells in healthy people across ages. Alongside a J-beta primer mix, a sample-barcoded 5' primer served in a second PCR lasting about 7 to 12 cycles. TCRdb reprocessed the 5' RACE reads with MiXCR, giving one entry per CDR3 protein. This sample has 2 million or so distinct CDR3 sequences, with about 49% found just once. The specimen sequenced was blood. These TCRs come from a woman aged 40 to 50 in good health.

The rearrangement uses TRBV14 and TRBJ2-7, with 7 bases aligning to TRBD1. CDR1 SGHDN and CDR2 FVKESK come from the germline V gene. This CDR3 has 16 amino acids. Losses at the gene ends were 2 bases for V and 0 bases for J; bases not matched to a gene: 7. The CDR3 DNA sequence: TGTGCCAGCAGCCAACATTCGGACAGGCCCTCCTACGAGCAGTACTTC. Translation gives CASSQHSDRPSYEQYF.

J is TRBJ2-1 and V is TRBV6-4; possible D gene TRBD2, 6 bases. Germline values: CDR1 MRHNA, CDR2 SNTAGT. V was shortened by 3 bases and J by 8 bases, with 17 bases between the two germline ends. This CDR3 has 15 residues. In DNA form, the CDR3 reads TGTGCCAGCAGTGATGAGGTTGGAGGGTTCGATGAGCAGTTCTTC. Its protein product is CASSDEVGGFDEQFF.

This chain links TRBV10-3 with TRBJ2-3; D gene uncertain. Per the germline V gene, CDR1 is ENHRY and CDR2 is SYGVKD. This CDR3 is built from 12 residues. V lost 0 bases and J lost 10, with 8 bases in between. The CDR3 region has the DNA TGTGCCATCAGTGAGTCCGAGAATCCGCAGTATTTT. It specifies CAISESENPQYF.

This clonotype was counted only a few times. This chain links TRBV7-2 with TRBJ2-7; D possibly matches TRBD1 or TRBD2 (5 bases each). Trimming removed 2 bases from V and 4 bases from J, with 12 bases in between. CDR3 size: 14 residues. The germline gives CDR1 SGHTA, CDR2 FQGNSA. As DNA, the CDR3 is TGTGCCAGCAGCTTATTGGGGGTAGCTTACGAGCAGTACTTC. Translated: CASSLLGVAYEQYF.

This clonotype was counted a few times. The chain joins TRBV10-3 to TRBJ2-5, with a weak D call TRBD1 (7 bases). V was cut by 2 bases and J by 2 bases, with 21 bases left in between. The CDR3 extends over 18 amino acids. Germline V CDR1 and CDR2: ENHRY, SYGVKD. The CDR3 coding sequence is TGTGCCATCAGTGAGATGGAGGGGACAGAGTTTAAGCAAGAGACCCAGTACTTC. It encodes CAISEMEGTEFKQETQYF.

A word on this clonotype: At one boundary the junction diverges from the germline segment, which might be a read error. This chain connects TRBV27 to TRBJ1-2; 11 positions agree with TRBD1. The germline V gene has CDR1 MNHEY and CDR2 SMNVEV (reference sequence). The CDR3 extends over 17 amino acids. The chain's CDR3 is CACSFSGQGALNYGYTF. The CDR3 DNA is TGTGCCTGCAGTTTCTCCGGACAGGGGGCGTTGAACTATGGCTACACCTTC.

This clonotype was counted between two and nine times. V is TRBV6-5 and J is TRBJ2-3; tentative D call: TRBD2 (5 bases). Germline CDR1 is MNHEY and CDR2 is SVGAGI. This CDR3 region has 18 residues. V was trimmed by 3 bases and J by 0 bases, leaving 19 bases between them. The CDR3 DNA follows: TGTGCCAGCAGTTATTCTGGACTCCGGGTCGCGAGCACAGATACGCAGTATTTT. Protein sequence: CASSYSGLRVASTDTQYF.

The chain couples TRBV18 to TRBJ2-1; D is perhaps TRBD1 or TRBD2 (7 bases each). Per germline, CDR1 KGHSH and CDR2 LQKENI. V was clipped by 6 bases and J by 13 bases, with 22 bases between them. The CDR3 extends over 14 amino acids. The CDR3 DNA reads TGTGCCAGCTCGCCGGGACAGCGGGAAGAGACCCAGTTCTTC. Encoded protein: CASSPGQREETQFF.

This chain links TRBV6-6 with TRBJ1-6; D unclear. The CDR3 extends over 16 amino acids. The germline gives CDR1 MNHNY, CDR2 SVGAGI (reference sequence). V lost 0 bases and J 9 bases, leaving 15 bases between the germline ends. Here the CDR3 DNA reads TGTGCCAGCAGTTACTCCGTCCGGCAGGAAGGTTCACCCCTCCACTTT. Protein: CASSYSVRQEGSPLHF.

The chain has TRBV20-1 and TRBJ2-1, with D possibly TRBD2 on 6 matching bases. The CDR3 loop spans 14 amino acids. With 6 bases removed from V and 3 bases from J, the gap between germline ends came to 15 bases. In germline, CDR1 is DFQATT, CDR2 SNEGSKA (reference sequence). CDR3 sequence (DNA): TGCAGTGCCCCGGGACTTCATAACTACAATGAGCAGTTCTTC. This translates into CSAPGLHNYNEQFF.

This chain's CDR3 is CASSRQDRPNQETQYF. As DNA, the CDR3 is TGTGCCAGCAGCAGACAGGACAGGCCCAACCAAGAGACCCAGTACTTC. The chain is built from TRBV25-1 and TRBJ2-5; TRBD1 matches 7 bases. Germline loops: CDR1 MGHDK, CDR2 SYGVNS. The CDR3 consists of 16 residues. With V trimmed by 6 bases and J by 0 bases, 10 bases remained unmatched.